One sample yielded the 27 T cell receptor beta chains listed below, sequenced in a study of blood T cell repertoires in COVID-19. Generated by immunoSEQ multiplex PCR, the TCRdb table keeps only in-frame clones and is missing some. The data contain around 100,000 clones, about 84% of them singletons. Sequenced sample: peripheral blood. The source of these receptors is a human donor in a cohort sampled during active COVID-19.

This clone occurred once. The chain uses TRBV19 and TRBJ2-4; 11 bases match TRBD1. Unmatched junction bases numbered 9, after V lost 2 bases and J lost 0 bases. The germline V gene has CDR1 LNHDA and CDR2 SQIVND (reference sequence). This CDR3 has 19 residues. CDR3 sequence (DNA): TGTGCCAGTAGTATATCCGGGACAGGGGGAAACCTAGCCAAAAACATTCAGTACTTC. Its translation is CASSISGTGGNLAKNIQYF.

The chain uses TRBV7-9 and TRBJ1-4; D is possibly TRBD1 (6 bases). Trimming removed 5 bases at V and 4 bases at J, with 14 bases between. This CDR3 has 15 amino acids. Germline V gene data show CDR1 as SEHNR and CDR2 as FQNEAQ (reference sequence). The CDR3 nucleotides read TGTGCCAGCAGCGGCTCGACAGGCCTTAATGAAAAACTGTTTTTT. Protein product: CASSGSTGLNEKLFF.

This clone is a singleton in its sample. For the CDR3, the DNA is TGTGCCAGCACGGGACAGGAAGGAGGTGAAGCTTTCTTT. It translates to CASTGQEGGEAFF. The rearrangement joins TRBV6-5 to TRBJ1-1; 8 nucleotides agree with TRBD1. The length of the CDR3 is 13 residues. Per germline, CDR1 MNHEY and CDR2 SVGAGI. V trimming: 7 bases; J trimming: 7 bases; junction bases outside the gene matches: 8.

This clone was seen only once. The chain carries TRBV7-9 and TRBJ2-7; 9 bases fit TRBD2. The CDR3 consists of 15 residues. V was pared by 6 bases and J by 0 bases, with 6 bases of the junction left unmatched. Germline CDR1 is SEHNR and CDR2 is FQNEAQ (reference sequence). The CDR3, as DNA: TGTGCCAGCAGGGAAGTTAGCGGGAGCTCCTACGAGCAGTACTTC. Its translation is CASREVSGSSYEQYF.

In its sample, this clone was seen once. The chain uses TRBV6-5 and TRBJ2-2; D might be TRBD2 (6 bases). The V and J ends lost 8 bases and 0 bases respectively, with 13 bases between them. This CDR3 has 15 residues. Germline assignment: CDR1 MNHEY and CDR2 SVGAGI. CDR3: CASLKGLPNTGELFF. In DNA, the CDR3 is TGTGCCAGCCTAAAGGGACTTCCGAACACCGGGGAGCTGTTTTTT.

The table lists this clone with a few counts. The chain couples TRBV9 to TRBJ2-3, with D possibly matching TRBD1 (6 bases). V was pared by 3 bases and J by 1 base, with 24 bases between. Germline CDR1 is SGDLS and CDR2 is YYNGEE. This CDR3 has 19 amino acids. This CDR3 is CASSADSDSPWIGTDTQYF. The CDR3 bases are TGTGCCAGCAGCGCGGACTCGGACAGTCCTTGGATCGGCACAGATACGCAGTATTTT.

This chain connects TRBV2 to TRBJ2-7; 11 bases are a match to TRBD1. This CDR3 is 15 amino acids long. The V segment lost 7 bases and the J segment 1 base; nucleotides outside the gene matches: 6. Germline CDR1 reads SNHLY; CDR2 reads FYNNEI. The CDR3 DNA sequence: TGTGCCAGCATCGGTGGACAGGGGGCTTCCTACGAGCAGTACTTC. This gives the protein CASIGGQGASYEQYF.

This chain links TRBV5-1 with TRBJ2-5; 10 nucleotides line up with TRBD2. This CDR3 has 18 residues. V shed 1 base and J 4 bases; nucleotides not matched to a gene: 13. Germline V gene sequence: CDR1 SGHRS, CDR2 YFSETQ. The CDR3 nucleotides read TGCGCCAGCAGCTTGACGCTCGCTAGCGGGGGCGTTGGAGAGACCCAGTACTTC. It translates to CASSLTLASGGVGETQYF.

The chain recombines TRBV11-2 with TRBJ1-3, with 11 bases fitting TRBD1. The CDR3 is 14 amino acids. J gave up 1 base and V 8 bases, and 1 base lay outside the gene matches. Germline V gene sequence: CDR1 SGHAT, CDR2 FQNNGV. The CDR3 sequence: CASGQGASGNTIYF. CDR3 nucleotide sequence: TGTGCCAGCGGACAGGGGGCGTCTGGAAACACCATATATTTT. Supplemented by reference TRBV11-2 and TRBJ1-3, the full variable domain reads EAGVAQSPRYKIIEKRQSVAFWCNPISGHATLYWYQQILGQGPKLLIQFQNNGVVDDSQLPKDRFSAERLKGVDSTLKIQPAKLEDSAVYLCASGQGASGNTIYFGEGSWLTVV.

The chain uses TRBV25-1 and TRBJ2-1, with 12 bases fitting TRBD1. Germline assignment: CDR1 MGHDK and CDR2 SYGVNS. This CDR3 contains 15 residues. Losses at the gene ends were 7 bases for V and 6 bases for J; bases not matched to a gene: 7. For the CDR3, the DNA is TGTGCCAGCAATAGGGACAGGGGGCAGGCCAATGAGCAGTTCTTC. Translated: CASNRDRGQANEQFF. Full variable domain (outside the CDR3, taken from reference TRBV25-1 and TRBJ2-1): EADIYQTPRYLVIGTGKKITLECSQTMGHDKMYWYQQDPGMELHLIHYSYGVNSTEKGDLSSESTVSRIRTEHFPLTLESARPSHTSQYLCASNRDRGQANEQFFGPGTRLTVL.

The chain carries TRBV6-2 or TRBV6-3 and TRBJ2-5; 9 nucleotides agree with TRBD1. J was trimmed by 2 bases and V by 5 bases; bases with no gene match: 18. CDR3 length: 19 residues. Germline CDR1 reads MNHEY; CDR2 reads SVGEGT. CDR3 region: CASSRATGTGPAFQETQYF. The CDR3 nucleotides are TGTGCCAGCAGTCGCGCCACCGGGACAGGGCCCGCATTTCAAGAGACCCAGTACTTC.

This chain connects TRBV12-3 or TRBV12-4 to TRBJ1-1; D not certain. V was trimmed by 4 bases and J by 6 bases, leaving 12 bases between them. This CDR3 has 13 residues. The CDR3 reads CASSSYSVAEAFF. CDR3 nucleotide sequence: TGTGCCAGCAGTTCATACAGTGTAGCTGAAGCTTTCTTT.

The V and J genes are TRBV14 and TRBJ2-5; tentative D call: TRBD1 (5 bases). There are 16 residues in the CDR3. Germline V gene lookup returns CDR1 SGHDN and CDR2 FVKESK. V dropped 5 bases and J dropped 1 base, with 17 bases sitting between them. CDR3 amino acids: CASSRGPSAAQETQYF. The CDR3 coding sequence is TGTGCCAGCAGCAGGGGTCCATCGGCTGCCCAAGAGACCCAGTACTTC.

J is TRBJ1-1 and V is TRBV5-4; TRBD1 agrees at 9 bases. This CDR3 region has 15 residues. With V trimmed by 4 bases and J by 6 bases, 10 bases remained unmatched. The germline gives CDR1 SGHNT, CDR2 YYREEE (reference sequence). Written as DNA, the CDR3 is TGTGCCAGCAGCCAACAACAGGGGGCATTAGCTGAAGCTTTCTTT. It yields the protein CASSQQQGALAEAFF.

The V gene is TRBV19, the J gene TRBJ1-1, with unresolved D. CDR1 LNHDA and CDR2 SQIVND come from the germline V gene (reference sequence). Trimming removed 3 bases at V and 2 bases at J, with 10 bases between. The CDR3 runs 14 residues. Written as DNA, the CDR3 is TGTGCCAGTAGTATGCGGGGATTAAACACTGAAGCTTTCTTT. This codes for CASSMRGLNTEAFF.

This rearrangement joins TRBV9 to TRBJ1-3; possible D gene TRBD1, 5 bases. Germline loops: CDR1 SGDLS, CDR2 YYNGEE. The CDR3 runs 15 residues. V lost 4 bases and J lost 0, with 11 bases in between. The CDR3 reads CASSPTGSSGNTIYF. CDR3 DNA: TGTGCCAGCAGCCCCACAGGTAGCTCTGGAAACACCATATATTTT. The full variable domain, with the rest looked up from reference TRBV9 and TRBJ1-3, is DSGVTQTPKHLITATGQRVTLRCSPRSGDLSVYWYQQSLDQGLQFLIQYYNGEERAKGNILERFSAQQFPDLHSELNLSSLELGDSALYFCASSPTGSSGNTIYFGEGSWLTVV.

The chain is built from TRBV7-2 and TRBJ2-7; 9 nucleotides agree with TRBD1. The CDR3 has 15 amino acids. Germline V gene data show CDR1 as SGHTA and CDR2 as FQGNSA. The junction had 6 bases not matched to a gene; V was cut back by 4 bases and J by 2 bases. For the CDR3, the DNA is TGTGCCAGCAGCTCCCGGGACAGGGCCGCCTACGAGCAGTACTTC. This translates into CASSSRDRAAYEQYF.

This clone was recorded only once. The chain recombines TRBV5-6 with TRBJ2-1; no clear D gene. V lost 4 bases and J lost 5, with 4 bases in between. CDR3 length equals 11 residues. CDR1 is SGHDT and CDR2 is YYEEEE in the germline V gene. CDR3: CASSINNEQFF. The CDR3 nucleotides read TGTGCCAGCAGCATTAACAATGAGCAGTTCTTC.

V and J are TRBV19 and TRBJ2-3; 9 positions match TRBD2. This CDR3 contains 14 residues. The germline gives CDR1 LNHDA, CDR2 SQIVND (reference sequence). The V and J ends lost 3 bases and 3 bases, in that order; junction bases with no gene match: 1. CDR3 in amino acids: CASSMLAGTDTQYF. CDR3 sequence (DNA): TGTGCCAGTAGTATGCTAGCGGGAACAGATACGCAGTATTTT.

The rearrangement links TRBV12-3 or TRBV12-4 to TRBJ1-5; perhaps TRBD1 as D (5 bases). This CDR3 contains 12 residues. The V end lost 6 bases, the J end lost 9 bases, and 12 bases lay between the germline ends. CDR3 nucleotides: TGTGCCAGCAGCTCAGGGCGGGGGCCCCAGCATTTT. Encoded protein: CASSSGRGPQHF.

This clone has only a few counts. The rearrangement uses TRBV9 and TRBJ1-5, with 10 bases matching TRBD1. CDR1 and CDR2 (germline): SGDLS, YYNGEE. The CDR3 is 15 amino acids. V shed 3 bases, J shed 3 bases, and the junction held 3 bases outside the gene matches. As DNA, the CDR3 is TGTGCCAGCAGCGGGGACAGGGGTGACAATCAGCCCCAGCATTTT. It yields the protein CASSGDRGDNQPQHF.

The rearrangement links TRBV2 to TRBJ1-4, with TRBD1 matching 8 bases. Germline CDR1 is SNHLY and CDR2 is FYNNEI. The CDR3 covers 17 residues. V shed 4 bases and J 5 bases; nucleotides not matched to a gene: 12. DNA of the CDR3: TGTGCCAGCAGTGTTCAGGGGGCATTACTGGGAAATGAAAAACTGTTTTTT. It yields the protein CASSVQGALLGNEKLFF.

The rearrangement joins TRBV9 to TRBJ2-1; TRBD2 matches 7 bases. Germline values: CDR1 SGDLS, CDR2 YYNGEE. V lost 3 bases and J lost 9; bases outside the gene matches: 9. This CDR3 is 14 amino acids long. As DNA, the CDR3 is TGTGCCAGCAGCGGACCGACTAGCTGGGGTGAGCAGTTCTTC. Its protein is CASSGPTSWGEQFF.

The chain uses TRBV7-2 and TRBJ2-7; 7 nucleotides align to TRBD1. The ends lost 5 bases at V and 2 bases at J; junction bases unmatched: 3. The CDR3 runs 13 residues. Germline CDR1 reads SGHTA; CDR2 reads FQGNSA. The CDR3 loop is CASSRDRAYEQYF. The CDR3 coding sequence is TGTGCCAGCAGCCGGGACAGAGCCTACGAGCAGTACTTC.

The chain employs TRBV6-6 and TRBJ2-7; 8 bases are a match to TRBD2. The V and J ends lost 2 bases and 0 bases, in that order; junction bases with no gene match: 6. CDR3 length equals 16 residues. CDR1 and CDR2 from the germline V gene are MNHNY and SVGAGI (reference sequence). Written as DNA, the CDR3 is TGTGCCAGCAGTTACCTCCGAGCGGGAGACTCCTACGAGCAGTACTTC. This encodes CASSYLRAGDSYEQYF.

This clone showed up just a few times. V and J are TRBV6-5 and TRBJ2-7; 7 bases are shared with TRBD1. Germline V lookup: CDR1 MNHEY, CDR2 SVGAGI. There are 14 residues in the CDR3. V lost 6 bases to trimming and J lost 2 bases; unmatched junction nucleotides: 7. This CDR3 reads CASRETGRAYEQYF. CDR3 coding DNA: TGTGCCAGCAGAGAGACAGGGAGAGCCTACGAGCAGTACTTC.

The CDR3 region is CASSDSPSGGFYNEQFF. In DNA, the CDR3 is TGTGCCAGCAGTGACTCTCCTAGCGGGGGTTTTTACAATGAGCAGTTCTTC. This chain joins TRBV6-4 and TRBJ2-1, with 10 bases lining up with TRBD2. The CDR3 has 17 residues. Germline loops: CDR1 MRHNA, CDR2 SNTAGT. Trimming cost V 0 bases and J 4 bases; bases outside gene matches: 6.